This T cell receptor beta chain was profiled in a study of blood T cells in healthy people across ages. This clonotype turned up a few times. The V gene's germline CDR1 is MNHNS and CDR2 SASEGT. The CDR3 contains 13 residues. Trimming took off 7 bases at V and 4 bases at J, with 13 bases between the two ends. Extraction of total RNA produced a minimum of 5 micrograms from each sample. PCR was performed a second time for roughly 7 to 11 cycles using a sample-barcoded 5' primer and a J-beta primer mix. TCRdb re-called the 5' RACE reads through MiXCR, storing one row per CDR3 protein. The sample records 600,000 to 850,000 distinct CDR3 sequences, roughly 25% being singletons. The sample also formed part of further work on T cells of mothers and their children.

The origin of this receptor is a boy under 18 in good health. The sample taken for sequencing was blood. V and J are TRBV6-1 and TRBJ2-5; no reliable D call. In DNA, the CDR3 is TGTGCCAGCACCGTTAAATGGGGAGAGACCCAGTACTTC. Translation: CASTVKWGETQYF.